The rows below give T cell receptor beta chains drawn from one sample of a study of cytomegalovirus exposure and HLA in healthy donors. The method was immunoSEQ multiplex PCR; TCRdb's version includes in-frame clones alone and lacks a portion of them. The profile shows about 140,000 clones, about three quarters of them singletons. Sample: PBMCs. Receptor source: a woman aged 25 to 39 in good health and CMV-seronegative. The CDR3 runs from the conserved cysteine through the conserved F or W. Fields, in order: clone size, V gene, J gene, D gene, CDR3 DNA, CDR3 protein. D genes are given only for firm matches. Rows may omit the clone size; those that give it use once, few, many or a size class.

.	TRBV30	TRBJ1-2	TRBD1	TGTGCCTGGAGTGTAAGGGACAGTTATGGCTACACCTTC	CAWSVRDSYGYTF
.	TRBV30	TRBJ1-4	.	TGTGCCTGGAACTCAGGGGAAAAACTGTTTTTT	CAWNSGEKLFF
once	TRBV5-4	TRBJ2-4	TRBD2	TGTGCCAGCAGCCCAGGGCTAGCGGTAGAAAACATTCAGTACTTC	CASSPGLAVENIQYF
.	TRBV19	TRBJ1-1	TRBD1	TGTGCCAGTAAGGGGGACAGGGTGAAAGAAGCTTTCTTT	CASKGDRVKEAFF
.	TRBV9	TRBJ2-1	TRBD1	TGTGCCAGCAGCTTCTCGGGACAGACTACCAATGAGCAGTTCTTC	CASSFSGQTTNEQFF
.	TRBV7-6	TRBJ1-3	.	TGTGCCAGCAGCTTAGCGCAGGGGCTCTCTGGAAACACCATATATTTT	CASSLAQGLSGNTIYF
.	TRBV7-9	TRBJ2-7	TRBD1	TGTGCCAGCAGCCCCCCGGGACAGGTAATTAACGAGCAGTACTTC	CASSPPGQVINEQYF
.	TRBV11-3	TRBJ1-1	.	TGTGCCAGCAGCTTTATGAACACTGAAGCTTTCTTT	CASSFMNTEAFF
few	TRBV7-2	TRBJ2-1	TRBD2	TGTGCCAGCCAGCGGGGGGTAACCAATGAGCAGTTCTTC	CASQRGVTNEQFF
.	TRBV10-2	TRBJ1-2	.	TGCGCCAGCAGTGTGGACAGATATGGCTACACCTTC	CASSVDRYGYTF
.	TRBV5-4	TRBJ2-7	.	TGTGCCAGCAGCTTGGCCGGGATTTACGAGCAGTACTTC	CASSLAGIYEQYF
.	TRBV18	TRBJ2-7	TRBD1	TGTGCCAGCTCACGAGCCCGGGACAGGTCCAGTGAGCAGTACTTC	CASSRARDRSSEQYF
.	TRBV5-6	TRBJ1-2	.	TGTGCCAGCAGCTTGGACAGTTCGAACTATGGCTACACCTTC	CASSLDSSNYGYTF
.	TRBV18	TRBJ1-6	.	TGTGCCAGCTCACCAGAGGGGGGGGATTCACCCCTCCACTTT	CASSPEGGDSPLHF
.	TRBV9	TRBJ1-4	.	TGTGCCAGCAGCGTACAGGGGAATAATGAAAAACTGTTTTTT	CASSVQGNNEKLFF
.	TRBV7-2	TRBJ1-1	.	TGTGCCAGCTCCATGCGCCCGCGCGACACTGAAGCTTTCTTT	CASSMRPRDTEAFF
.	TRBV27	TRBJ2-1	.	TGTGCCATCGGAAAACAGGGAGGGGGGGAGCAGTTCTTC	CAIGKQGGGEQFF
.	TRBV19	TRBJ1-5	.	TGTGCCAGTAGTATAGCGGGGAGCAATCAGCCCCAGCATTTT	CASSIAGSNQPQHF
.	TRBV27	TRBJ1-2	TRBD1	TGTGCCAGCGGGCAGGGGGATGGCTACACCTTC	CASGQGDGYTF
.	TRBV29-1	TRBJ2-5	TRBD1	TGCAGCGTTGAACGGACAGGGAGCAAGACCCAGTACTTC	CSVERTGSKTQYF
.	TRBV2	TRBJ2-3	TRBD2	TGTGCCAGCAGTCCGACTAGCGGAGTCACAGATACGCAGTATTTT	CASSPTSGVTDTQYF
.	TRBV27	TRBJ2-1	TRBD2	TGTGCCAGCAGTTCCCCCATAGCGGGGGGAAATGAGCAGTTCTTC	CASSSPIAGGNEQFF
.	TRBV6-5	TRBJ1-5	TRBD1	TGTGCCAGCAGCCACAGGGGCCGCGGCAATCAGCCCCAGCATTTT	CASSHRGRGNQPQHF
.	TRBV21-1	TRBJ1-2	.	TGTGCCAGCAGCGCACCCCGGACAGCTAACTATGGCTACACCTTC	CASSAPRTANYGYTF
.	TRBV9	TRBJ2-3	TRBD2	TGTGCCAGCAGCGTAGGGGGGAGGGAATGGGATACGCAGTATTTT	CASSVGGREWDTQYF
few	TRBV11-2	TRBJ2-3	.	TGTGCCCTATCAGTCAGGGGACAATCAGATACGCAGTATTTT	CALSVRGQSDTQYF
.	TRBV19	TRBJ1-6	.	TGTGCCAGTAGTAAAGGGGCTTCGAGGACTTCACCCCTCCACTTT	CASSKGASRTSPLHF
.	TRBV5-1	TRBJ2-7	.	TGCGCCAGCAGCTTGGGAGGAGGCGGATCTCTCTACGAGCAGTACTTC	CASSLGGGGSLYEQYF
once	TRBV15	TRBJ1-1	.	TGTGCCACCAGCAGAGCCGGCAGACTCACTGAAGCTTTCTTT	CATSRAGRLTEAFF
once	TRBV5-1	TRBJ2-2	.	TGCGCCAGCAGCTTGGAGGGGTTTGCCGGGGAGCTGTTTTTT	CASSLEGFAGELFF
.	TRBV6-5	TRBJ2-1	.	TGTGCCAGCAGTTACTACGGGGGAACCTACAATGAGCAGTTCTTC	CASSYYGGTYNEQFF
.	TRBV2	TRBJ1-1	.	TGTGCCCAGCGATATACCTCTGAAGCTTTCTTT	CAQRYTSEAFF
.	TRBV27	TRBJ2-7	TRBD2	TGTGCCAGCAGTTTATCCGCGACTAGCGGTGCTTACGGACAGTACTTC	CASSLSATSGAYGQYF
.	TRBV10-1	TRBJ2-3	TRBD1	TGCGCCAGCAGTGAGTTTAGGACAGGGAGCACAGATACGCAGTATTTT	CASSEFRTGSTDTQYF
.	TRBV7-2	TRBJ2-7	.	TGTGCCAGCAGCTTCAATACTCTAGGTTATAGCTCCTACGAGCAGTACTTC	CASSFNTLGYSSYEQYF
.	TRBV5-1	TRBJ2-1	.	TGCGCCAGCAGCTACACCTCCAATGAGCAGTTCTTC	CASSYTSNEQFF
.	TRBV4-3	TRBJ2-1	.	TGCGCCAGCAGCGACGCTTGGAGCTCCTACAATGAGCAGTTCTTC	CASSDAWSSYNEQFF
.	TRBV7-8	TRBJ2-1	TRBD1	TGTGCCAGCAGCCCGGGACAGGCCCTAGGGAGCTCCTACAATGAGCAGTTCTTC	CASSPGQALGSSYNEQFF
few	TRBV7-2	TRBJ2-5	.	TGTGCCAGCAGCTTAGGGGGGGTAGGAGAGACCCAGTACTTC	CASSLGGVGETQYF
.	TRBV5-6	TRBJ2-3	.	TGTGCCAGCAGCTTGGGTTCTCGGGATACGCAGTATTTT	CASSLGSRDTQYF
.	TRBV19	TRBJ2-7	.	TGTGCCAGTAGTATGGGCCAACTTTACGAGCAGTACTTC	CASSMGQLYEQYF
.	TRBV5-1	TRBJ2-5	.	TGCGCCAGCAGCTTGACAGGGAGACAAGAGACCCAGTACTTC	CASSLTGRQETQYF